This TCR beta chain came from a study of T cell responses to AZD1222 COVID-19 vaccine. In the study overall: Second-dose intervals of approximately 4 or approximately 12 weeks were pooled.

Data came from immunoSEQ multiplex PCR; TCRdb stores just in-frame clones and leaves some out. This sample carries more than 100,000 clones, under 90% of them seen once, and the ten largest clones take roughly 4.1%. Broader study findings: The donor cohort was predominantly white British with a female majority, and clonal diversity may have been underestimated. Reports indicate that nearly half of spike-specific TCRs are directed at unmutated variant regions. At baseline, seropositivity was found in only a handful of AZD1222 recipients.

For this clone: Its antigen is still unknown.

CDR1 and CDR2 from the germline V gene are MGHRA and YSYEKL. Trimming shortened V by 4 bases and J by 6 bases, and 18 bases separated the two germline ends. The CDR3 is 15 residues long. This TCR came from an adult in good health. The specimen comprised peripheral blood, sampled on day 0 of AZD1222 vaccination. J is TRBJ2-5 and V is TRBV4-1; D could derive from TRBD1 or TRBD2 (5 bases each). This CDR3 reads CASSPMGERAKTQYF. The DNA for the CDR3 is TGCGCCAGCAGCCCCATGGGGGAGAGGGCGAAGACCCAGTACTTC.